The subject of this entry is one T cell receptor delta chain. The antigen remains unidentified. A junction boundary mismatches the germline segment, possibly from a read error. The entry originates in a study of delta chains in infants with herpesvirus infections. Study-level information: Ugandan infants were followed prospectively from birth through primary CMV infection. Study outcomes and limitations: Three infants infected before 120 days plus one congenital case had the public Vdelta1 clonotype. Absence in CMV-uninfected infants may reflect the detection limit only.

TCR cDNA was made from PBMC RNA with gamma- and delta-chain-specific primers. TCRdb reapplied CATT to the RT-PCR reads. The sample holds fewer than 1,500 delta-chain clones, roughly a third seen once. Germline-derived CDR1 and CDR2 are TSWWSYY and QGS. The CDR3 extends over 21 amino acids. The rearrangement joins TRDV1 to TRDJ1; TRDD2 aligns across 9 bases. The sequencing here drew on peripheral blood, taken at time point 2 of longitudinal follow-up. The source of this sequence is a human donor who was a Ugandan infant, either HIV-exposed or HIV-unexposed (not recorded which). CDR3 bases: TGTGCTCTTGGGGAGGGCCTTCCTACTCGTACTGGGGACAGGAGGACCGATAAATTCATCTTT. It translates to CALGEGLPTRTGDRRTDKFIF.